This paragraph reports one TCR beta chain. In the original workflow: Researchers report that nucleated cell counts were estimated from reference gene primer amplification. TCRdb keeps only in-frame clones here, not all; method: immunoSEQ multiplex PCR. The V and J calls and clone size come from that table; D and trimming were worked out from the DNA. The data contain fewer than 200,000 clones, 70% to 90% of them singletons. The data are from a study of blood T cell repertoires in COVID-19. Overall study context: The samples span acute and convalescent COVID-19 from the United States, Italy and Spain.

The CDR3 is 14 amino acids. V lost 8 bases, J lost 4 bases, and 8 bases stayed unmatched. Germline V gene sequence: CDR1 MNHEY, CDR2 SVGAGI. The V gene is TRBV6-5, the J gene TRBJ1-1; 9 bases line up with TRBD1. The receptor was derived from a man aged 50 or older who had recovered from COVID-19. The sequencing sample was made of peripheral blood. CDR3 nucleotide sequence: TGTGCCAGCGAAAGGGGACAGGGAGGCACTGAAGCTTTCTTT. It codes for CASERGQGGTEAFF.